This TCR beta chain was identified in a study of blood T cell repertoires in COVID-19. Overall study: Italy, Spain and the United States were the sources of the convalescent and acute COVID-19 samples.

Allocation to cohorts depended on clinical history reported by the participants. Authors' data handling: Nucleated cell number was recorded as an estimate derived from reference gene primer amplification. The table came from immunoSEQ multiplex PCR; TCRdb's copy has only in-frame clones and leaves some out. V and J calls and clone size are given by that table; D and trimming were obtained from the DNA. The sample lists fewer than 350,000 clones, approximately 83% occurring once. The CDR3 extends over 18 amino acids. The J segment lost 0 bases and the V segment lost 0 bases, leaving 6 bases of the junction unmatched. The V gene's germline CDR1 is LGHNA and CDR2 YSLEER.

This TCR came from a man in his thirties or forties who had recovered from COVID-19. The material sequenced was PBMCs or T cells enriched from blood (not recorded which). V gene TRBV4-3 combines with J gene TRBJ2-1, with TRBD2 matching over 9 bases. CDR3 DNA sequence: TGCGCCAGCAGCCAAGATGTCCCAGCGGGGGGCTCCTACAATGAGCAGTTCTTC. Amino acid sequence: CASSQDVPAGGSYNEQFF.